This T cell receptor beta chain was retrieved from a study of cytomegalovirus exposure and HLA in healthy donors. The CDR3 runs to 15 residues. The germline V gene has CDR1 SGHRS and CDR2 YFSETQ. Trimming took off 4 bases at V and 1 base at J, with 15 bases between the two ends. Study-wide findings and caveats: Prediction of most subjects' HLA-A and HLA-B alleles by TCR beta sequences was reportedly accurate. For most TCR beta V segments, an earlier analysis put the productive rate at about 90% or about 30% of the time.

Primers: 60 Vbeta forward and 13 Jbeta reverse. Here immunoSEQ multiplex PCR was the method, and the copy in TCRdb shows in-frame clones only, minus some. The sample has about 130,000 clones; 70% to 80% are singletons. Note on this clone: Its antigen is not identified.

Specimen: PBMCs. This rearrangement joins TRBV5-1 to TRBJ2-7, with D perhaps matching TRBD1 (6 bases). The source is a female donor in good health and CMV-seronegative. Here the CDR3 reads CASSVGQLGSYEQYF. CDR3 bases: TGCGCCAGCAGCGTCGGACAGCTGGGGTCCTACGAGCAGTACTTC.